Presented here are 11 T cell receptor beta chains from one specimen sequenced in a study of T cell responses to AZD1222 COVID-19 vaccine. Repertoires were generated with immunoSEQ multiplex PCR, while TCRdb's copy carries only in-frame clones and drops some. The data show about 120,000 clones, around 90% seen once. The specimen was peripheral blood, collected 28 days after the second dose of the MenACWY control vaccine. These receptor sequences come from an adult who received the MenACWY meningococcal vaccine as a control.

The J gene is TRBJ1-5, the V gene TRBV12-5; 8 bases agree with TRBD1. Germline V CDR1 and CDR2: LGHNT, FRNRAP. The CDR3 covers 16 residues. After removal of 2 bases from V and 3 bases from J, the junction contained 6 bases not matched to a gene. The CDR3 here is CASGLPRQGYNQPQHF. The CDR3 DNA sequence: TGTGCTAGTGGTTTGCCAAGACAGGGGTACAATCAGCCCCAGCATTTT.

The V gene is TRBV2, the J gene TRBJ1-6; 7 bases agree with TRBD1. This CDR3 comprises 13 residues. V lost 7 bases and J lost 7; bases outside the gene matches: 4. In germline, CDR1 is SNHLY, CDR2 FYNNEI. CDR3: CASIQGVNSPLHF. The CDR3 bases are TGTGCCAGCATTCAGGGGGTCAATTCACCCCTCCACTTT.

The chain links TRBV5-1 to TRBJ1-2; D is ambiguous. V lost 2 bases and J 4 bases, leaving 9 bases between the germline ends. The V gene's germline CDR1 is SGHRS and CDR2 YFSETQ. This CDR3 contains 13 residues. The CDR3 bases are TGCGCCAGCAGCTTTGGGGATTCCTATGGCTACACCTTC. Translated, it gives CASSFGDSYGYTF.

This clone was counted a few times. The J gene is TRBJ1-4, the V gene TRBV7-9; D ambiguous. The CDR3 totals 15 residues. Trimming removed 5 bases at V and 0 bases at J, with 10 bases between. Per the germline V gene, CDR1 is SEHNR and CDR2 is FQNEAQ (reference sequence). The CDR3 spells CASSPADATNEKLFF. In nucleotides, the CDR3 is TGTGCCAGCAGCCCGGCCGATGCAACTAATGAAAAACTGTTTTTT.

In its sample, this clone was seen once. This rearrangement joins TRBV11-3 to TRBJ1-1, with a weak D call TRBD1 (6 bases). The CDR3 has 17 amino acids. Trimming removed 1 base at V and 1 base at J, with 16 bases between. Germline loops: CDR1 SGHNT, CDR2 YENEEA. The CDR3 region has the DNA TGTGCCAGCAGCTTAGTATACAGGGCAACCCGGAACACTGAAGCTTTCTTT. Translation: CASSLVYRATRNTEAFF.

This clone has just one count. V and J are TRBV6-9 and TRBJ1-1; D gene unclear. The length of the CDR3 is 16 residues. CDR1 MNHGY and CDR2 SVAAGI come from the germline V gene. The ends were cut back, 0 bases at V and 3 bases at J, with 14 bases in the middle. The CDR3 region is CASSYSFTGVDTEAFF. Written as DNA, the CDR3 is TGTGCCAGCAGTTATTCGTTCACGGGAGTGGACACTGAAGCTTTCTTT.

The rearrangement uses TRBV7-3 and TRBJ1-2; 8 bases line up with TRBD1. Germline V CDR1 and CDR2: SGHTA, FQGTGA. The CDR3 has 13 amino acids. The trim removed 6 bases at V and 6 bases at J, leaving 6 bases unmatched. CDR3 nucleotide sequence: TGTGCCAGCAGTCAGAGACAGGGGAATGGCTACACCTTC. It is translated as CASSQRQGNGYTF.

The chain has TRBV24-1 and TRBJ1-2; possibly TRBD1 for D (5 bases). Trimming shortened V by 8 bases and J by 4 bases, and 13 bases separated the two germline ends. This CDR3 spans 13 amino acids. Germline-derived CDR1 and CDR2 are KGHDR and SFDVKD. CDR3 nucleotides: TGTGCCACCAACTCAGGGCAGTCCTATGGCTACACCTTC. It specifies CATNSGQSYGYTF.

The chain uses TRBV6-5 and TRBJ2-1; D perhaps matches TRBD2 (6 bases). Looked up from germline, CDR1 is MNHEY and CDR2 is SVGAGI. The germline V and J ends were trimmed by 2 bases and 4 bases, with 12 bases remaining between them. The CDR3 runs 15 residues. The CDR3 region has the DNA TGTGCCAGCAGTTACGGGGGGAGCGGGTACAATGAGCAGTTCTTC. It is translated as CASSYGGSGYNEQFF.

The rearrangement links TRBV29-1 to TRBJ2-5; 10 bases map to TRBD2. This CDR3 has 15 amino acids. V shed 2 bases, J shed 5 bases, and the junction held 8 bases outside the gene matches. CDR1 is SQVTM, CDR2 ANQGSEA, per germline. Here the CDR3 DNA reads TGCAGCGTTGAATTGAGCGGGAGGGCCCGGGAGACCCAGTACTTC. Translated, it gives CSVELSGRARETQYF.

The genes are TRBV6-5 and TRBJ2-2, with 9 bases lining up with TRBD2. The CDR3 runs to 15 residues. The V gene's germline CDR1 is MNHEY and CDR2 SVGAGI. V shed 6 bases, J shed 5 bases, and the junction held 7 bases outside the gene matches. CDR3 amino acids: CASSYRLAGTGELFF. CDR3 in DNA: TGTGCCAGCAGCTACCGGCTAGCGGGGACCGGGGAGCTGTTTTTT.